The source of this TCR beta chain is a study of blood T cell repertoires in COVID-19. In the study overall: COVID-19 samples from acute and convalescent phases originated in the United States, Italy and Spain.

As processed by the authors: Reference gene primer amplification yielded estimated nucleated cell counts. Sequencing used immunoSEQ multiplex PCR; TCRdb keeps in-frame clones, though not all of them. That table furnishes V, J and clone size, whereas the DNA furnished D and trimming. Of some 150,000 clones in the sample, over 80% are singletons; the top ten hold under 3%. V shed 3 bases and J shed 4 bases, with 7 bases lying between them. There are 13 residues in the CDR3. The TCR was taken from a man aged 50-59 years with active COVID-19. What was sequenced was peripheral blood. V gene TRBV12-3 or TRBV12-4 combines with J gene TRBJ1-5; D may be TRBD1 (6 bases). CDR3 coding DNA: TGTGCCAGCAGTTTGGACAGTAATCAGCCCCAGCATTTT. Translated, it gives CASSLDSNQPQHF.